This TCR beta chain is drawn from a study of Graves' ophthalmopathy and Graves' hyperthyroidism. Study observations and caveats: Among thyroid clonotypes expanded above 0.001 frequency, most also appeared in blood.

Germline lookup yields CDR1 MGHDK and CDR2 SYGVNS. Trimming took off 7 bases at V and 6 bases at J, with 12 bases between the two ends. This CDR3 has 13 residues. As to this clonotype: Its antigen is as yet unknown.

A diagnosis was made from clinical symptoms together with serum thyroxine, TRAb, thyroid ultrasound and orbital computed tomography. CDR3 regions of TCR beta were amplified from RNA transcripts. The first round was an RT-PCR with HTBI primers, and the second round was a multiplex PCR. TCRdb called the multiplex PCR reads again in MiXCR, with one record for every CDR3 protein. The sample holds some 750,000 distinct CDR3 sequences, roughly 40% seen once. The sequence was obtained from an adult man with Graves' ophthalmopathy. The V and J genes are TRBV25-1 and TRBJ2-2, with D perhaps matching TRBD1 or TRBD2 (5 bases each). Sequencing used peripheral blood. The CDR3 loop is CASNTGTAGELFF. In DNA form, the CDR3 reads TGTGCCAGCAATACGGGGACCGCCGGGGAGCTGTTTTTT.